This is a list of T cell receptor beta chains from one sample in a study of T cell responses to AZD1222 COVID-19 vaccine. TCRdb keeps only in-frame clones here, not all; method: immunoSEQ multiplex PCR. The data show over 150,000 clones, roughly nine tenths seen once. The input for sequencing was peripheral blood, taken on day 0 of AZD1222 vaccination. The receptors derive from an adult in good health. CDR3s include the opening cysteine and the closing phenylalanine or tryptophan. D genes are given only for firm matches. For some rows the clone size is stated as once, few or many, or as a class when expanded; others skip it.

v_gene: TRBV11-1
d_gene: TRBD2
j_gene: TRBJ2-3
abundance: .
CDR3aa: CASSPRLALEPDTQYF
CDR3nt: TGTGCCAGCAGCCCACGACTAGCTCTGGAACCAGATACGCAGTATTTT

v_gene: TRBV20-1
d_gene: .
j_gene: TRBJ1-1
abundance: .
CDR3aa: CSASILDTEAFF
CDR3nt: TGCAGTGCTAGTATCCTAGACACTGAAGCTTTCTTT

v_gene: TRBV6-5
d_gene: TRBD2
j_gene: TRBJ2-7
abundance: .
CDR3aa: CASSIAGGPTNEQYF
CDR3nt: TGTGCCAGCAGCATAGCGGGGGGGCCAACAAACGAGCAGTACTTC

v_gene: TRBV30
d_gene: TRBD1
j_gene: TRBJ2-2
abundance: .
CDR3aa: CAWEGAEKLFF
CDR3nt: TGTGCCTGGGAGGGGGCGGAGAAGCTGTTTTTT

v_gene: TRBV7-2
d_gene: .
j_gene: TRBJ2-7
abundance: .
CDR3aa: CASSLNYWDYEQYF
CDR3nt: TGTGCCAGCAGCTTAAACTATTGGGACTACGAGCAGTACTTC

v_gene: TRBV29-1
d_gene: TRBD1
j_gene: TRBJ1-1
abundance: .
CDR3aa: CSVDFGQGASYTEAFF
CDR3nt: TGCAGCGTTGATTTCGGACAGGGGGCTAGCTACACTGAAGCTTTCTTT

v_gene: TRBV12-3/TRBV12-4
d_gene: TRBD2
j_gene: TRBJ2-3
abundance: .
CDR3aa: CASLAGGMVTQYF
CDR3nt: TGTGCCAGCTTAGCGGGGGGGATGGTTACGCAGTATTTT

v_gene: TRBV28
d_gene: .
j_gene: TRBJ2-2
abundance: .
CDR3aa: CASTPPLRNTGELFF
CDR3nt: TGTGCCAGCACCCCTCCCTTGCGGAACACCGGGGAGCTGTTTTTT

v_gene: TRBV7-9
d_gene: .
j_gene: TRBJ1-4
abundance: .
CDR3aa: CASSLGTDEKLFF
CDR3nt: TGTGCCAGCAGCTTAGGGACAGACGAAAAACTGTTTTTT

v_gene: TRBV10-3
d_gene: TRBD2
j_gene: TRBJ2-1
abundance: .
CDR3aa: CAIRPAGGGNEQFF
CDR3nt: TGTGCCATCAGGCCCGCGGGGGGGGGCAATGAGCAGTTCTTC

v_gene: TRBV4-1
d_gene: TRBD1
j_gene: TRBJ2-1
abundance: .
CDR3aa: CASSHMGQGNEQFF
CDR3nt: TGCGCCAGCAGCCATATGGGACAGGGGAATGAGCAGTTCTTC

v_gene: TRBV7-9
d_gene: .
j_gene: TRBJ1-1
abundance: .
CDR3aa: CASSTRSPAEAFF
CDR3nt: TGTGCCAGCAGCACCCGGTCTCCCGCTGAAGCTTTCTTT

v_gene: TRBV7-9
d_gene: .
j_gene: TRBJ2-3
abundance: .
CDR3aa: CASSLDRSSTDTQYF
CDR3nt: TGTGCCAGCAGCTTAGACAGGTCTAGCACAGATACGCAGTATTTT

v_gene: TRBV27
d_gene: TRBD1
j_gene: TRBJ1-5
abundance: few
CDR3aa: CASSLGQGAMNQPQHF
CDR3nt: TGTGCCAGCAGTTTAGGACAGGGTGCCATGAATCAGCCCCAGCATTTT

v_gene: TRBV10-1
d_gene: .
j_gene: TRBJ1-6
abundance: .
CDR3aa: CASRTRGTDNNSPLHF
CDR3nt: TGCGCCAGCAGAACCCGAGGGACGGACAATAATTCACCCCTCCACTTT

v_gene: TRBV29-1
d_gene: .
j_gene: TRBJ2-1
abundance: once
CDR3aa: CSGIFSYNEQFF
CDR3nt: TGCAGCGGCATATTCTCCTACAATGAGCAGTTCTTC

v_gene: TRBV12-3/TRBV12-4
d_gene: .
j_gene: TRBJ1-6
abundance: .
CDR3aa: CASTSANSPLHF
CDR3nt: TGTGCCAGCACCAGCGCCAATTCACCCCTCCACTTT

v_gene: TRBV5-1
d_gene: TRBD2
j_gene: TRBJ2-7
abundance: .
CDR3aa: CASSLEGGTSGGAYEQYF
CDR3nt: TGCGCCAGCAGCTTGGAAGGCGGGACTAGCGGGGGGGCTTACGAGCAGTACTTC

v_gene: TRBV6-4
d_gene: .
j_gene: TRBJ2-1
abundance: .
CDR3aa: CASVSNGAPDNEQFF
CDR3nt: TGTGCCAGTGTATCCAACGGGGCACCGGACAATGAGCAGTTCTTC

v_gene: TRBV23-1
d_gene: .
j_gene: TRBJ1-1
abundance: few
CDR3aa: CASSHPVGWSGNTEAFF
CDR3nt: TGCGCCAGCAGTCACCCCGTTGGATGGTCGGGGAACACTGAAGCTTTCTTT

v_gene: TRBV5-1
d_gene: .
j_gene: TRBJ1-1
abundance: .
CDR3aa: CASSLAKGLMNTEAFF
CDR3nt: TGCGCCAGCAGCTTGGCCAAAGGACTCATGAACACTGAAGCTTTCTTT

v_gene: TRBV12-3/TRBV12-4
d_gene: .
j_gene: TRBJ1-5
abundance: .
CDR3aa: CATARYSNQPQHF
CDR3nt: TGTGCCACAGCCCGCTATAGCAATCAGCCCCAGCATTTT

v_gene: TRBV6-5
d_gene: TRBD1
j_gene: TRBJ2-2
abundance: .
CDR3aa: CASRLQGATGELFF
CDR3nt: TGTGCCAGCAGACTACAGGGGGCTACCGGGGAGCTGTTTTTT

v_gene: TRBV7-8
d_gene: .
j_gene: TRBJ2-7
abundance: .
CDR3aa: CASSNRMKGYEQYF
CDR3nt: TGTGCCAGCAGCAACCGGATGAAAGGCTACGAGCAGTACTTC

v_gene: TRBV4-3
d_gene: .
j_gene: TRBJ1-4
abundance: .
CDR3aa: CASSQGPEDEKLFF
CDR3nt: TGCGCCAGCAGCCAAGGCCCAGAGGACGAAAAACTGTTTTTT

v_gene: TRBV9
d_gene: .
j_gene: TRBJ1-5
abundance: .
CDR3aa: CASSVSGNQPQHF
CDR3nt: TGTGCCAGCAGCGTATCAGGGAATCAGCCCCAGCATTTT

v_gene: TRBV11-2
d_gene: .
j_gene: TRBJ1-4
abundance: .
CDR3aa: CASSLSGFRKLFF
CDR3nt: TGTGCCAGCAGCTTGTCCGGATTTCGAAAACTGTTTTTT